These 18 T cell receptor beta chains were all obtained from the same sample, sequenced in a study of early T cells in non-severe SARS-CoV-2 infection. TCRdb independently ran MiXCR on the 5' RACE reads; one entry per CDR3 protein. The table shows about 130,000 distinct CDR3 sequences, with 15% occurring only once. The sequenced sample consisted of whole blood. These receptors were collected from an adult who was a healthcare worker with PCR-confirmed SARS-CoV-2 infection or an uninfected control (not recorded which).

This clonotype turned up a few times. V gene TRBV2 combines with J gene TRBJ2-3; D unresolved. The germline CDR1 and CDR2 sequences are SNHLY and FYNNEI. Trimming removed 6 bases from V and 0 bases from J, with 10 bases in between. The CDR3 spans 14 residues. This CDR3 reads CASSPLASTDTQYF. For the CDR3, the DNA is TGTGCCAGCAGCCCCCTTGCGAGCACAGATACGCAGTATTTT.

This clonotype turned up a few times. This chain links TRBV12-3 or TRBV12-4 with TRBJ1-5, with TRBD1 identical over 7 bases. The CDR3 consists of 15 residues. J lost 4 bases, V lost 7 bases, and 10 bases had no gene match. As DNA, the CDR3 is TGTGCCAGCACCGTCGGGGACAGAGATAATCAGCCCCAGCATTTT. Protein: CASTVGDRDNQPQHF.

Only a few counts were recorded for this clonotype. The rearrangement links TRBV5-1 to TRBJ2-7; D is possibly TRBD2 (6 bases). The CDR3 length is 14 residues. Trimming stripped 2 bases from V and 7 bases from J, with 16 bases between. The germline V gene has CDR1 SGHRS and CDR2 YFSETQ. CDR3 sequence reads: CASSFGGADVEQYF. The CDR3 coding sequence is TGCGCCAGCAGCTTCGGAGGGGCAGATGTGGAGCAGTACTTC. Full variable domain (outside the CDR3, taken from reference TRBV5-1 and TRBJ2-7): KAGVTQTPRYLIKTRGQQVTLSCSPISGHRSVSWYQQTPGQGLQFLFEYFSETQRNKGNFPGRFSGRQFSNSRSEMNVSTLELGDSALYLCASSFGGADVEQYFGPGTRLTVT.

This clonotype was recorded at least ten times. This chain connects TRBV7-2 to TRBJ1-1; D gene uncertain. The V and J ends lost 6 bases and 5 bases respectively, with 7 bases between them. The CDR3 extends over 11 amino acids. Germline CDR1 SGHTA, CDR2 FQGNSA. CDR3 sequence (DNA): TGTGCCAGCAGACGTGGTACTGAAGCTTTCTTT. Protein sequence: CASRRGTEAFF.

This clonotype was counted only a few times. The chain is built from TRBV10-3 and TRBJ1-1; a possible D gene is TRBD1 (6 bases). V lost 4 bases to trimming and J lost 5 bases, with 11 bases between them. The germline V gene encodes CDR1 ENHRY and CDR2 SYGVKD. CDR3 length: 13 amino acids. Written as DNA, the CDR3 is TGTGCCATCAGTGGGGGGCCCGAGACTGAAGCTTTCTTT. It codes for CAISGGPETEAFF.

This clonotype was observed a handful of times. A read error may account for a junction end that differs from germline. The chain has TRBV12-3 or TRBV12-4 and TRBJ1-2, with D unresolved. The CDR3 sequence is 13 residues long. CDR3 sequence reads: CANSPGTFYGYTF. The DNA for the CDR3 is TGTGCCAACAGTCCTGGAACTTTCTATGGCTACACCTTC.

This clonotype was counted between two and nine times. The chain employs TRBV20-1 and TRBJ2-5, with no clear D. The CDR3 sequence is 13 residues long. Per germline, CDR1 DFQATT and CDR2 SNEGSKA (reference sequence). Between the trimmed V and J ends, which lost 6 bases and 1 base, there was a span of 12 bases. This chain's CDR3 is CSAAPTTQETQYF. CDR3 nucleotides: TGCAGTGCGGCCCCAACTACCCAAGAGACCCAGTACTTC.

The CDR3 nucleotides are TGTGCCACCGGACTAGCGGGGACCCAAGAGACCCAGTACTTC. Its protein product is CATGLAGTQETQYF. The chain joins TRBV6-5 to TRBJ2-5; 12 positions match TRBD2. The trim removed 10 bases at V and 1 base at J, leaving 4 bases unmatched. The CDR3 has 14 residues. Looked up from germline, CDR1 is MNHEY and CDR2 is SVGAGI.

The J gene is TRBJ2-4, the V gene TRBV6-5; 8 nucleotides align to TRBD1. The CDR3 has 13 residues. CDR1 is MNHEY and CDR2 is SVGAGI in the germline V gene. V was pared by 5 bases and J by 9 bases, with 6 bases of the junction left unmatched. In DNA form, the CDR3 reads TGTGCCAGCAGTGCGACAGGGGTCGGCATTCAGTACTTC. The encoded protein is CASSATGVGIQYF.

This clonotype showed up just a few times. The CDR3 sequence: CASSVTGDSNQPQHF. The CDR3 nucleotides are TGTGCCAGCAGCGTAACAGGGGATAGCAATCAGCCCCAGCATTTT. The chain uses TRBV9 and TRBJ1-5, with 7 bases matching TRBD1. The CDR3 consists of 15 residues. Germline-derived CDR1 and CDR2 are SGDLS and YYNGEE. Unmatched junction bases numbered 1, after V lost 1 base and J lost 0 bases.

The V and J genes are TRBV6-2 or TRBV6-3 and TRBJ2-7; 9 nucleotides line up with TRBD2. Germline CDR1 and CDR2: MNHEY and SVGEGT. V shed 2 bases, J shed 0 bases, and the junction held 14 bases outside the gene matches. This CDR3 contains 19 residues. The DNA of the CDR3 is TGTGCCAGCAGTTACGAGCGGGGGGCCTCTCGTTCCAGCTCCTACGAGCAGTACTTC. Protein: CASSYERGASRSSSYEQYF.

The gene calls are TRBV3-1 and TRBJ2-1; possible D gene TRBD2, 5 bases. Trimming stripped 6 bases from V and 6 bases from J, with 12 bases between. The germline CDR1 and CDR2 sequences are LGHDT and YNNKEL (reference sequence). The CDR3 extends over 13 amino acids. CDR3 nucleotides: TGTGCCAGCAGTCAAACACGGGGCAATGAGCAGTTCTTC. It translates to CASSQTRGNEQFF.

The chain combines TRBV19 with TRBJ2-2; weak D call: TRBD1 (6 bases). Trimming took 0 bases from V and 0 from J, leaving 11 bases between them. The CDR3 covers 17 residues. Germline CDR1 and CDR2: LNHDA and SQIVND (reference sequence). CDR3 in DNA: TGTGCCAGTAGTATAGATCGGAAGGGGGCGAACACCGGGGAGCTGTTTTTT. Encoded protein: CASSIDRKGANTGELFF. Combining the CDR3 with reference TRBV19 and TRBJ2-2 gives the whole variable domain DGGITQSPKYLFRKEGQNVTLSCEQNLNHDAMYWYRQDPGQGLRLIYYSQIVNDFQKGDIAEGYSVSREKKESFPLTVTSAQKNPTAFYLCASSIDRKGANTGELFFGEGSRLTVL.

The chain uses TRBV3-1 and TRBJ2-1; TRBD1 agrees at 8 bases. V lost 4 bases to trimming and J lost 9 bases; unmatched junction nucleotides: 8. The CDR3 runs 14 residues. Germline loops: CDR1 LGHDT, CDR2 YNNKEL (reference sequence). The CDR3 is CASSLRQGYIEQFF. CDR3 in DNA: TGTGCCAGCAGCCTCCGACAGGGGTATATTGAGCAGTTCTTC.

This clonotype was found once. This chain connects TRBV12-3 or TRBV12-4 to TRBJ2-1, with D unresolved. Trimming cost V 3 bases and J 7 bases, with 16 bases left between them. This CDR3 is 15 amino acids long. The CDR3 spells CASSFEAPLSNEQFF. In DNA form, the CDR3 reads TGTGCCAGCAGTTTTGAGGCGCCACTCTCTAATGAGCAGTTCTTC.

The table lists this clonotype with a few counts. CDR3 DNA sequence: TGTGCCAGCAGTGCATCAGGGTCCGACACTGAAGCTTTCTTT. Amino acids: CASSASGSDTEAFF. The J gene is TRBJ1-1, the V gene TRBV6-1; D is perhaps TRBD1 (5 bases). V shed 4 bases and J shed 3 bases, with 12 bases lying between them. CDR1 MNHNS and CDR2 SASEGT come from the germline V gene. This CDR3 contains 14 residues.

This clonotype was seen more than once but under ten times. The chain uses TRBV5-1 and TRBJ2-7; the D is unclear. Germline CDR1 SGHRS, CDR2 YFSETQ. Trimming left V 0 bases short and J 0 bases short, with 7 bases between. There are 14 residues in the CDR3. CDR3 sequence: CASSLATGSYEQYF. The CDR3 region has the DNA TGCGCCAGCAGCTTGGCAACCGGCTCCTACGAGCAGTACTTC.

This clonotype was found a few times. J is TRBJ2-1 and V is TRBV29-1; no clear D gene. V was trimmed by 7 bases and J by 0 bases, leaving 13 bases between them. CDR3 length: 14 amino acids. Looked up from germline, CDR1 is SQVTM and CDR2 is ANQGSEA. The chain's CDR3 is CSAETARSYNEQFF. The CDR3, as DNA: TGCAGCGCTGAGACGGCCCGCTCCTACAATGAGCAGTTCTTC.